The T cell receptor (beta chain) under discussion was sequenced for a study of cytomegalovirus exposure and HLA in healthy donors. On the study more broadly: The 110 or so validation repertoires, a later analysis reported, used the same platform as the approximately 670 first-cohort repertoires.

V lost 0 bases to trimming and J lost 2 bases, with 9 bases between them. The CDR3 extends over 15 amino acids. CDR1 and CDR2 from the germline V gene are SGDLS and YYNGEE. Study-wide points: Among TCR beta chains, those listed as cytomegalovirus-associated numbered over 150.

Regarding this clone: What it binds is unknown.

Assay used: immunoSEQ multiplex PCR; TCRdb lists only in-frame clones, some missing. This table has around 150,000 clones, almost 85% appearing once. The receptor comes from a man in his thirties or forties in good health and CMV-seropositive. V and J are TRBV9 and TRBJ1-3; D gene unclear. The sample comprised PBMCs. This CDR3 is CASSVAPGAGNTIYF. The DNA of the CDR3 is TGTGCCAGCAGCGTAGCTCCGGGTGCTGGAAACACCATATATTTT.